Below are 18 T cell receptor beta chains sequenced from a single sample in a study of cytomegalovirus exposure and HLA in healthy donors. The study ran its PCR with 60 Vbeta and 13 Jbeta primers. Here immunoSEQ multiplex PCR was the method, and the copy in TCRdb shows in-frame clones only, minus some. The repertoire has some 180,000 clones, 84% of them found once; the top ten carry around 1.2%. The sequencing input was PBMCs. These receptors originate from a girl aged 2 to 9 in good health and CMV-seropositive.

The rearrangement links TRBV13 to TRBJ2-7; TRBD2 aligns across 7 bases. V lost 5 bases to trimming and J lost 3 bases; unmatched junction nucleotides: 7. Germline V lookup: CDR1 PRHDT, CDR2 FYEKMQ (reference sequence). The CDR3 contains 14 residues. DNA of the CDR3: TGTGCCAGCAGCCGCGGACTAGTTTACTACGAGCAGTACTTC. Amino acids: CASSRGLVYYEQYF.

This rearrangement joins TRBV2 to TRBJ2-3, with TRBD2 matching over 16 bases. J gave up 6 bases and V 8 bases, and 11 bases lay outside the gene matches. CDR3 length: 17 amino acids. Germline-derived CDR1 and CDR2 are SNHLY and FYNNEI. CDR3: CASRGTSGRARRDTQYF. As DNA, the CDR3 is TGTGCCAGCCGAGGGACTAGCGGGAGGGCCCGGCGGGATACGCAGTATTTT.

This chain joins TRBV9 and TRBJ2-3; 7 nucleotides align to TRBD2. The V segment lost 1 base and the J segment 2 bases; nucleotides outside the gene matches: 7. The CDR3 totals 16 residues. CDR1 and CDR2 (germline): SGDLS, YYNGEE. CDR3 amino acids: CASSVLASGNTDTQYF. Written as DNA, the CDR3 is TGTGCCAGCAGCGTATTGGCTAGCGGAAACACAGATACGCAGTATTTT.

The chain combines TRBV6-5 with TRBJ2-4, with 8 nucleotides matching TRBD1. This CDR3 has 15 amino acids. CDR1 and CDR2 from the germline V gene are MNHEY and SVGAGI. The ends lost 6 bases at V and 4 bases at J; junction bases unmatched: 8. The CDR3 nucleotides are TGTGCCAGCAGAGGCTTAACAGGGGGTAAAAACATTCAGTACTTC. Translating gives CASRGLTGGKNIQYF.

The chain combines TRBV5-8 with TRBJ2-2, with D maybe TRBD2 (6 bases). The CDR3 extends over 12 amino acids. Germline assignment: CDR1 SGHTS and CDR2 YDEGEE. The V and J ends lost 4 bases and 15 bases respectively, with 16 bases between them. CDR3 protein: CASSPRDSLVFF. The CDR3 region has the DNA TGTGCCAGCAGCCCACGGGACTCTTTGGTGTTTTTT.

As DNA, the CDR3 is TGTGCCAGCAGTGGTCAGGGGGTCACTGAAGCTTTCTTT. The encoded protein is CASSGQGVTEAFF. This chain connects TRBV6-1 to TRBJ1-1; 7 bases line up with TRBD1. The CDR3 sequence is 13 residues long. Germline-derived CDR1 and CDR2 are MNHNS and SASEGT. With 4 bases clipped from V and 4 bases from J, the junction kept 3 bases outside the gene matches.

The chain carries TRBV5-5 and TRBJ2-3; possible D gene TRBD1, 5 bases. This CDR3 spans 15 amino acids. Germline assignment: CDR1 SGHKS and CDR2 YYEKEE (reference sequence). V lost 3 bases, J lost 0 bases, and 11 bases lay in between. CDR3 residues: CASSSLDRSTDTQYF. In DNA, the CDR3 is TGTGCCAGCAGCTCGTTAGACAGAAGCACAGATACGCAGTATTTT.

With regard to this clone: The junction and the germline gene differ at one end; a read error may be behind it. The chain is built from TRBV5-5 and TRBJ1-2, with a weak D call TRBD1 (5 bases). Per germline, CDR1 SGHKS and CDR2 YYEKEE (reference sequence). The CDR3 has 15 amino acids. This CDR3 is CASSGGPGAKYGYTF. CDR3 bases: TGTGCCAGCAGCGGGGGACCGGGAGCTAAATATGGCTACACCTTC.

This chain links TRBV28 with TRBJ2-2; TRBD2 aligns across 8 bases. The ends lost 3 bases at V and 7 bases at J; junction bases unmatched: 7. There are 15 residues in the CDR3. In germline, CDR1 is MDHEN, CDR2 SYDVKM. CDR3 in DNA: TGTGCCAGCAGTTTTGACGGGAGGGCCATCGGGGAGCTGTTTTTT. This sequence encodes CASSFDGRAIGELFF.

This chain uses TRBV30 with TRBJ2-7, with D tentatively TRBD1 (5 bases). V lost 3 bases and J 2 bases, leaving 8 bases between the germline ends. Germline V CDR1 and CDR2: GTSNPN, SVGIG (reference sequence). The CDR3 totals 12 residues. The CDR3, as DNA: TGTGCCTGGAGCCAGGGAACCTACGAGCAGTACTTC. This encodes CAWSQGTYEQYF.

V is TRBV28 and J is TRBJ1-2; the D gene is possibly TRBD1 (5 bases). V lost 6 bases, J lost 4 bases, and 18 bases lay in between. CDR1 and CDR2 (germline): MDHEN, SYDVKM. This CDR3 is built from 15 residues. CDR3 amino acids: CASRALGRAVYGYTF. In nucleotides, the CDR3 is TGTGCCAGCAGGGCCCTCGGCAGGGCAGTCTATGGCTACACCTTC.

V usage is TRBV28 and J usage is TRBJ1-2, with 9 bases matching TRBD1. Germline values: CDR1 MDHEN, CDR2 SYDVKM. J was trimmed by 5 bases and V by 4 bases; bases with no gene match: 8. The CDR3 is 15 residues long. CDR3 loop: CASSWTGADPYGYTF. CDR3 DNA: TGTGCCAGCAGTTGGACAGGGGCCGATCCTTATGGCTACACCTTC.

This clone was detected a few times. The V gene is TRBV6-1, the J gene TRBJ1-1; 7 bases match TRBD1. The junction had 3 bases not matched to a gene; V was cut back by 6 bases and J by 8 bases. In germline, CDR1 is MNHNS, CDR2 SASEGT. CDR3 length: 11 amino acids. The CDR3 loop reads CASRKTGEAFF. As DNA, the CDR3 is TGTGCCAGCAGGAAGACAGGGGAAGCTTTCTTT.

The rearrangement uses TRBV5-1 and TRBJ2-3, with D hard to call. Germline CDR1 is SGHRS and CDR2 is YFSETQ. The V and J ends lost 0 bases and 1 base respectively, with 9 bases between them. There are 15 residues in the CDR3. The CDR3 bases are TGCGCCAGCAGCTTGGACTACTCCCGCACAGATACGCAGTATTTT. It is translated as CASSLDYSRTDTQYF.

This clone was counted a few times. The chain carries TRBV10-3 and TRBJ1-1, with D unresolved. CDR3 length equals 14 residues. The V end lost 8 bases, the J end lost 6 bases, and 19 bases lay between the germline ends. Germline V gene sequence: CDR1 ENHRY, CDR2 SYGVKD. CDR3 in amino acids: CAIGWVGSRAEAFF. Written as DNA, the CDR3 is TGTGCCATCGGCTGGGTTGGGAGTAGGGCTGAAGCTTTCTTT.

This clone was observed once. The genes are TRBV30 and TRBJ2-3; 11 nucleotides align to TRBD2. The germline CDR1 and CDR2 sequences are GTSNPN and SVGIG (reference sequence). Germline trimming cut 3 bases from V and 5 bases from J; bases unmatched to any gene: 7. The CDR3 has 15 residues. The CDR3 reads CAWSELAGVGDTQYF. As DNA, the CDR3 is TGTGCCTGGAGCGAACTAGCGGGAGTAGGAGATACGCAGTATTTT.

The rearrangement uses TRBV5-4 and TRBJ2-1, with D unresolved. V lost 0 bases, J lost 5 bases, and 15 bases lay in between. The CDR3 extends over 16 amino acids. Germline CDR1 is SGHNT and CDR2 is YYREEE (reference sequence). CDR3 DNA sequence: TGTGCCAGCAGCTTGGGTGCTAGTGGAAGTCACAATGAGCAGTTCTTC. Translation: CASSLGASGSHNEQFF.

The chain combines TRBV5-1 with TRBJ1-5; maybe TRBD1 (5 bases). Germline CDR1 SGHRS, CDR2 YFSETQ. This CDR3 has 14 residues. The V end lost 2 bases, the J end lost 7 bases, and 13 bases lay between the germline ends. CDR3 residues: CASSLGGVGQPQHF. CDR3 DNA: TGCGCCAGCAGCTTAGGAGGGGTTGGGCAGCCCCAGCATTTT.